These 25 T cell receptor beta chains were sequenced from one sample in a study of regulatory T cells in long-lasting Graves disease. Construction of TCR beta libraries relied on iRepertoire HTBI primers and on Arm-PCR targeting CDR3 regions. TCRdb itself ran the multiplex PCR reads through MiXCR, one entry per CDR3 protein. The table lists about 470,000 distinct CDR3 sequences, around 15% of them singletons. Stated time point: newly diagnosed GD, antithyroid drugs for less than 3 months. TCR sequences were obtained from RNA taken from PBMCs. The data were also submitted as part of a second study, on T cells in Graves' hyperthyroidism and ophthalmopathy.

The specimen was peripheral blood mononuclear cells (PBMCs), collected at new diagnosis, from a patient treated with antithyroid drugs. The receptor set was obtained from a man in his forties with Graves disease.

This clonotype was picked up many times. The chain links TRBV2 to TRBJ2-2; D is unclear. The CDR3 totals 14 residues. Germline V gives CDR1 SNHLY, CDR2 FYNNEI. Trimming shortened V by 1 base and J by 7 bases, and 10 bases separated the two germline ends. CDR3 coding DNA: TGTGCCAGCAGTGAAGTATGGGTAGACGGGGAGCTGTTTTTT. Protein product: CASSEVWVDGELFF. Complete variable domain (other parts from reference TRBV2 and TRBJ2-2): EPEVTQTPSHQVTQMGQEVILRCVPISNHLYFYWYRQILGQKVEFLVSFYNNEISEKSEIFDDQFSVERPDGSNFTLKIRSTKLEDSAMYFCASSEVWVDGELFFGEGSRLTVL.

This clonotype was recorded a few times. V and J are TRBV5-4 and TRBJ2-5; D is unclear. Germline V lookup: CDR1 SGHNT, CDR2 YYREEE (reference sequence). V shed 3 bases and J shed 5 bases, with 14 bases lying between them. The CDR3 is 14 residues long. The CDR3: CASSSGERVETQYF. Written as DNA, the CDR3 is TGTGCCAGCAGCTCAGGAGAAAGAGTGGAGACCCAGTACTTC.

This clonotype was found many times. The CDR3: CAWSVTDRGGGYTF. The CDR3 DNA reads TGTGCCTGGAGTGTGACCGACAGGGGTGGCGGCTACACCTTC. The V call is TRBV30, the J call TRBJ1-2, with 8 bases matching TRBD1. This CDR3 is built from 14 residues. J lost 8 bases, V lost 0 bases, and 8 bases had no gene match. The germline CDR1 and CDR2 sequences are GTSNPN and SVGIG (reference sequence).

This clonotype appeared many times. The chain recombines TRBV19 with TRBJ2-1; TRBD2 aligns across 11 bases. After removal of 3 bases from V and 7 bases from J, the junction contained 11 bases not matched to a gene. CDR1 is LNHDA, CDR2 SQIVND, per germline (reference sequence). The CDR3 runs to 17 residues. The CDR3 DNA sequence: TGTGCCAGTAGTATTGATTTAGCGGGAGGGCCGATGAATGAGCAGTTCTTC. As protein: CASSIDLAGGPMNEQFF.

This clonotype occurred many times. The chain joins TRBV28 to TRBJ2-7; 12 bases map to TRBD2. Germline V gene data show CDR1 as MDHEN and CDR2 as SYDVKM. This CDR3 has 14 amino acids. Losses at the gene ends were 6 bases for V and 3 bases for J; bases not matched to a gene: 3. CDR3 in amino acids: CASRPSGRVYEQYF. The CDR3 DNA sequence: TGTGCCAGCAGGCCTAGCGGGAGGGTCTACGAGCAGTACTTC. Full variable domain (rest looked up from reference TRBV28 and TRBJ2-7): DVKVTQSSRYLVKRTGEKVFLECVQDMDHENMFWYRQDPGLGLRLIYFSYDVKMKEKGDIPEGYSVSREKKERFSLILESASTNQTSMYLCASRPSGRVYEQYFGPGTRLTVT.

Ten or more counts support this clonotype. The chain has TRBV7-2 and TRBJ2-7, with 8 bases lining up with TRBD2. The CDR3 is 14 residues long. Germline-derived CDR1 and CDR2 are SGHTA and FQGNSA. The ends lost 6 bases at V and 3 bases at J; junction bases unmatched: 7. The DNA for the CDR3 is TGTGCCAGCAGACCGTCGGGGGGGAGCTACGAGCAGTACTTC. Its protein product is CASRPSGGSYEQYF.

This clonotype was found a few times. The CDR3 carries no conserved terminal phenylalanine or tryptophan, so it likely arises from a read error. The chain recombines TRBV28 with TRBJ2-7; 8 bases align to TRBD2. This CDR3 region has 14 residues. Germline trimming cut 8 bases from V and 0 bases from J; bases unmatched to any gene: 6. The germline V gene has CDR1 MDHEN and CDR2 SYDVKM. In DNA form, the CDR3 reads TGTGCCAGCCTCGCGGGGGGCGCCTCCTACGAGCAGTACCTC. This encodes CASLAGGASYEQYL.

This clonotype occurred once. A single base separates this from a much larger clone, so it may be a read error. The rearrangement links TRBV7-2 to TRBJ2-1, with TRBD2 matching 9 bases. CDR1 SGHTA and CDR2 FQGNSA come from the germline V gene. The CDR3 is 16 residues long. The CDR3 region has the DNA TGTGCCAGCACCTCACTAGCGGGCGAGACCTACGATGAGCAGTTCTTC. Translating it yields CASTSLAGETYDEQFF.

Ten or more counts support this clonotype. The chain has TRBV28 and TRBJ1-5, with TRBD1 matching 8 bases. Germline V gene lookup returns CDR1 MDHEN and CDR2 SYDVKM. The CDR3 consists of 15 residues. The junction had 5 bases not matched to a gene; V was cut back by 6 bases and J by 1 base. In nucleotides, the CDR3 is TGTGCCAGCAGGGTGACAGGGGTGAGCAATCAGCCCCAGCATTTT. Its protein product is CASRVTGVSNQPQHF.

In its sample, this clonotype was seen a few times. This chain links TRBV30 with TRBJ2-7, with 7 bases matching TRBD1. The V and J ends lost 3 bases and 4 bases, in that order; junction bases with no gene match: 15. Germline CDR1 GTSNPN, CDR2 SVGIG (reference sequence). The CDR3 contains 16 residues. DNA for the CDR3: TGTGCCTGGAGCCCGCTCAGGGGGTTTTCTACTTACGAGCAGTACTTC. Its protein is CAWSPLRGFSTYEQYF.

Only a few counts were recorded for this clonotype. This may be a read error: a much more frequent sequence differs by one nucleotide. The chain carries TRBV20-1 and TRBJ2-7, with 11 bases fitting TRBD2. The CDR3 has 14 amino acids. V dropped 8 bases and J dropped 4; count of bases not matched to a gene: 10. CDR1 is DFQATT and CDR2 is SNEGSKA in the germline V gene (reference sequence). This CDR3 is CSTLSLAGVYEQYF. The CDR3 DNA reads TGCAGTACCCTTTCACTAGCGGGAGTGTACGAGCAGTACTTC.

This chain links TRBV6-1 with TRBJ2-1; 11 positions match TRBD2. J gave up 5 bases and V 6 bases, and 9 bases lay outside the gene matches. This CDR3 has 16 residues. Germline lookup yields CDR1 MNHNS and CDR2 SASEGT. In DNA form, the CDR3 reads TGTGCCAGCAGACCGACAACTAGCGGGAGTCACAATGAGCAGTTCTTC. It is translated as CASRPTTSGSHNEQFF.

This clonotype was seen only a few times. The V call is TRBV28, the J call TRBJ2-3, with a possible D match to TRBD2 (6 bases). CDR1 is MDHEN, CDR2 SYDVKM, per germline. The CDR3 loop spans 16 amino acids. Trimming pared 2 bases from V and 1 base from J, leaving 13 bases between. The CDR3 nucleotides read TGTGCCAGCAGTTTAATTTGGAGGAGGGGCACAGATACGCAGTATTTT. The encoded protein is CASSLIWRRGTDTQYF.

Many counts were recorded for this clonotype. The rearrangement joins TRBV12-3 or TRBV12-4 to TRBJ2-7, with 9 bases matching TRBD1. The length of the CDR3 is 14 residues. Trimming took 4 bases from V and 3 from J; bases not matched to a gene: 4. CDR3: CASSSGTGNYEQYF. DNA of the CDR3: TGTGCCAGCAGTTCCGGGACAGGGAACTACGAGCAGTACTTC.

About this clonotype itself: This could be a read error, since a much larger clone is one nucleotide away. This rearrangement joins TRBV3-1 to TRBJ2-2; D not certain. V lost 1 base and J 0 bases, leaving 9 bases between the germline ends. The CDR3 loop spans 16 amino acids. CDR1 is LGHDT and CDR2 is YNNKEL in the germline V gene (reference sequence). The CDR3 loop is CASSQGPAANTGELFF. The CDR3 DNA is TGTGCCAGCAGCCAAGGTCCGGCAGCGAACACCGGGGAGCTGTTTTTT.

This clonotype was observed many times. V is TRBV5-1 and J is TRBJ2-5, with 12 positions matching TRBD1. The V and J ends lost 3 bases and 6 bases, in that order; junction bases with no gene match: 6. Germline assignment: CDR1 SGHRS and CDR2 YFSETQ. This CDR3 comprises 15 residues. The DNA for the CDR3 is TGCGCCAGCAGCTGGGGGACAGGGGGCTCGAAGACCCAGTACTTC. This gives the protein CASSWGTGGSKTQYF.

The gene calls are TRBV19 and TRBJ2-2; maybe TRBD1 (6 bases). The CDR3 has 15 residues. Trimming took 1 base from V and 5 from J, leaving 11 bases between them. Germline CDR1 reads LNHDA; CDR2 reads SQIVND (reference sequence). The CDR3 region has the DNA TGTGCCAGTAGTATAGCTAACAGGGAGACCGGGGAGCTGTTTTTT. Its protein product is CASSIANRETGELFF.

This clonotype was recorded many times. The V call is TRBV20-1, the J call TRBJ2-2; 13 nucleotides line up with TRBD2. The CDR3 spans 18 residues. In germline, CDR1 is DFQATT, CDR2 SNEGSKA (reference sequence). Trimming cost V 6 bases and J 6 bases; bases outside gene matches: 16. The CDR3 nucleotides read TGCAGTGCCCGGACTAGCGGGAGAATCGGAAAGTATGCCGGGGAGCTGTTTTTT. Encoded protein: CSARTSGRIGKYAGELFF.

As to this clonotype: Since a much larger clone is just one base distant, this may be a read error. This chain uses TRBV28 with TRBJ1-2; no clear D. V was clipped by 8 bases and J by 4 bases, with 14 bases between them. CDR3 length: 13 amino acids. The V gene's germline CDR1 is MDHEN and CDR2 SYDVKM. The CDR3 nucleotides read TGTGCCAGCTTCCCCCGGGTGTGCTATGGCTACACCTTC. Its translation is CASFPRVCYGYTF.

The chain has TRBV30 and TRBJ2-1; 7 nucleotides align to TRBD2. Germline trimming cut 0 bases from V and 4 bases from J; bases unmatched to any gene: 9. CDR1 is GTSNPN and CDR2 is SVGIG in the germline V gene (reference sequence). The CDR3 consists of 16 residues. The DNA of the CDR3 is TGTGCCTGGAGTGTACATCTAGCGGAGTTATACAATGAGCAGTTCTTC. Amino acid sequence: CAWSVHLAELYNEQFF. The full variable domain, completed using reference TRBV30 and TRBJ2-1, is SQTIHQWPATLVQPVGSPLSLECTVEGTSNPNLYWYRQAAGRGLQLLFYSVGIGQISSEVPQNLSASRPQDRQFILSSKKLLLSDSGFYLCAWSVHLAELYNEQFFGPGTRLTVL.

In this sample, this clonotype turned up many times. J is TRBJ2-7 and V is TRBV28; unclear D gene. Trimming left V 3 bases short and J 4 bases short, with 16 bases between. Germline loops: CDR1 MDHEN, CDR2 SYDVKM. CDR3 length: 15 residues. The CDR3, as DNA: TGTGCCAGCAGTTTCCCCCAACTGGATGTATACGAGCAGTACTTC. Its protein is CASSFPQLDVYEQYF.

Ten or more counts support this clonotype. The chain links TRBV5-1 to TRBJ2-7, with D tentatively TRBD1 or TRBD2 (5 bases each). Trimming shortened V by 0 bases and J by 6 bases, and 19 bases separated the two germline ends. The CDR3 totals 16 residues. Germline V gene lookup returns CDR1 SGHRS and CDR2 YFSETQ. The CDR3 is CASSLGGWLRDFEQYF. CDR3 in DNA: TGCGCCAGCAGCTTGGGGGGGTGGTTGAGAGACTTCGAGCAGTACTTC. Together with reference TRBV5-1 and TRBJ2-7, the CDR3 gives the full variable domain: KAGVTQTPRYLIKTRGQQVTLSCSPISGHRSVSWYQQTPGQGLQFLFEYFSETQRNKGNFPGRFSGRQFSNSRSEMNVSTLELGDSALYLCASSLGGWLRDFEQYFGPGTRLTVT.

The rearrangement uses TRBV7-2 and TRBJ2-1, with D unclear. Germline V gene sequence: CDR1 SGHTA, CDR2 FQGNSA. The CDR3 contains 14 residues. Trimming took 2 bases from V and 5 from J, leaving 10 bases between them. The CDR3 loop reads CASSLRWGNNEQFF. DNA of the CDR3: TGTGCCAGCAGCTTAAGGTGGGGAAACAATGAGCAGTTCTTC.

Many counts were recorded for this clonotype. V gene TRBV20-1 combines with J gene TRBJ1-6, with TRBD1 as a possible D gene (6 bases). This CDR3 has 16 amino acids. V was trimmed by 0 bases and J by 7 bases, leaving 16 bases between them. Per germline, CDR1 DFQATT and CDR2 SNEGSKA (reference sequence). This CDR3 is CSARDGGGQGNSPLHF. CDR3 coding DNA: TGCAGTGCTAGAGATGGGGGGGGGCAGGGAAATTCACCCCTCCACTTT.

The table lists this clonotype with a few counts. The gene calls are TRBV20-1 and TRBJ1-5; 7 bases fit TRBD1. Looked up from germline, CDR1 is DFQATT and CDR2 is SNEGSKA (reference sequence). This CDR3 region has 14 residues. Germline trimming cut 2 bases from V and 4 bases from J; bases unmatched to any gene: 5. This CDR3 is CSARPGQPNQPQHF. The CDR3 nucleotides are TGCAGTGCTAGACCGGGACAGCCAAATCAGCCCCAGCATTTT.